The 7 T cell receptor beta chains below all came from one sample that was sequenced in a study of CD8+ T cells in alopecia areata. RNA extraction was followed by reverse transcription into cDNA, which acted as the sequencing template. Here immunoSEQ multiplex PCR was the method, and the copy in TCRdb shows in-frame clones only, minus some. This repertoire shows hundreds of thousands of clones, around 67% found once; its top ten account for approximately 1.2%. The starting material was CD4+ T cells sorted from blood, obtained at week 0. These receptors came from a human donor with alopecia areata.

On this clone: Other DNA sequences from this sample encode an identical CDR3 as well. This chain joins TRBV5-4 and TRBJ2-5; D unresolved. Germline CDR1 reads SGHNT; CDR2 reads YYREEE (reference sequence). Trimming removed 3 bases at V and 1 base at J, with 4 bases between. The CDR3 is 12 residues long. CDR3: CASSSPQETQYF. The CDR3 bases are TGTGCCAGCAGCTCCCCCCAAGAGACCCAGTACTTC.

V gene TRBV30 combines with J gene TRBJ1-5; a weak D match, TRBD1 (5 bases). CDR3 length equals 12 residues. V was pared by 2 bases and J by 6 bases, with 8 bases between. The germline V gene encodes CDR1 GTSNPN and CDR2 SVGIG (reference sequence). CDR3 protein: CAWSFGGQPQHF. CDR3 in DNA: TGTGCCTGGAGTTTTGGGGGTCAGCCCCAGCATTTT.

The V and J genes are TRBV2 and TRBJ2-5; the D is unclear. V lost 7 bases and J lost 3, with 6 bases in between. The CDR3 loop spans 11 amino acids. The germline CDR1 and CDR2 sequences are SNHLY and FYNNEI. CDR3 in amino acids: CASKQEETQYF. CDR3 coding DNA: TGTGCCAGCAAACAAGAAGAGACCCAGTACTTC.

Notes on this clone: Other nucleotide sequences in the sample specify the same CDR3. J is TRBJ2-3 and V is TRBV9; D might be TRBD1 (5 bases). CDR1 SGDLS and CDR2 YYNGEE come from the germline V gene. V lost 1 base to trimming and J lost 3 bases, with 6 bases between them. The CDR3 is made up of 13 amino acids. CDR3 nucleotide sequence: TGTGCCAGCAGCGTACAGGGTACAGATACGCAGTATTTT. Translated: CASSVQGTDTQYF.

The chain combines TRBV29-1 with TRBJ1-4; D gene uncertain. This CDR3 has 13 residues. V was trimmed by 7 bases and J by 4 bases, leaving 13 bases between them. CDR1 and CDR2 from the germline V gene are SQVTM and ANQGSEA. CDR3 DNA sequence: TGCAGCGCTCGGCCCAATTATAATGAAAAACTGTTTTTT. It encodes CSARPNYNEKLFF.

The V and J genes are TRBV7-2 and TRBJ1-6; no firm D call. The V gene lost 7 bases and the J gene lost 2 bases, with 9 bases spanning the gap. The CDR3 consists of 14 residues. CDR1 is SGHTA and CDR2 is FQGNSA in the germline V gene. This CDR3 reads CASTLGAYNSPLHF. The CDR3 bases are TGTGCCAGCACCCTGGGAGCCTATAATTCACCCCTCCACTTT.

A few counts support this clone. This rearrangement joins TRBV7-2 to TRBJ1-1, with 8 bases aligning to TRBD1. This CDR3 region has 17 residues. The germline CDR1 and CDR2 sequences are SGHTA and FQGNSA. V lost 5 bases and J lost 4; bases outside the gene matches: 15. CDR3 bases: TGTGCCAGCAGCCCCCGTAACGCAGGGGGCGCCGGCACTGAAGCTTTCTTT. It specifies CASSPRNAGGAGTEAFF.